These 26 T cell receptor beta chains share one sample of origin, sequenced in a study of post-analysis software for immune sequencing data. Whole-study findings and limits: Comparison of patients with controls showed roughly five TRBV segments more frequent in patients, TRBV5-6, TRBV5-1 and TRBV20-1 among them.

The TCR beta cDNA libraries carried unique molecular identifiers. In TCRdb, the PCR reads were re-called with MiXCR into one record per CDR3 protein. Of about 810,000 distinct CDR3 sequences detected, approximately 57% appear once; the ten largest clones hold 4% to 5.5%. For these TCRs, the target antigens are not known. Sequenced material: blood. These receptor sequences come from a girl under 18 with multiple sclerosis.

This clonotype was seen a single time. The chain has TRBV9 and TRBJ2-7, with D unclear. CDR1 is SGDLS and CDR2 is YYNGEE in the germline V gene. This CDR3 has 13 amino acids. V was trimmed by 4 bases and J by 5 bases, leaving 13 bases between them. CDR3 loop: CASSPRLGNEQYF. Here the CDR3 DNA reads TGTGCCAGCAGCCCCCGGTTGGGGAACGAGCAGTACTTC.

This clonotype came up a few times. This chain connects TRBV29-1 to TRBJ2-3; D call uncertain. The V end lost 4 bases, the J end lost 1 base, and 15 bases lay between the germline ends. Per germline, CDR1 SQVTM and CDR2 ANQGSEA. The CDR3 has 15 residues. The CDR3 DNA follows: TGCAGCGTTGTGTTGGTGTCTTTCGGCACAGATACGCAGTATTTT. It translates to CSVVLVSFGTDTQYF.

The rearrangement uses TRBV5-4 and TRBJ2-3; D is uncertain. V was clipped by 4 bases and J by 4 bases, with 16 bases between them. Germline assignment: CDR1 SGHNT and CDR2 YYREEE (reference sequence). CDR3 size: 15 residues. The CDR3: CASSAQEGLPDTQYF. The CDR3 DNA is TGTGCCAGCAGCGCTCAAGAAGGGTTACCAGATACGCAGTATTTT.

This clonotype has just a few counts. The V and J genes are TRBV6-1 and TRBJ2-1; a weak D match, TRBD1 (6 bases). Germline V gives CDR1 MNHNS, CDR2 SASEGT. The CDR3 is 17 residues long. With 6 bases removed from V and 1 base from J, the gap between germline ends came to 19 bases. The CDR3 is CASSSIRQGQSYNEQFF. The DNA of the CDR3 is TGTGCCAGCAGCTCTATTAGGCAAGGACAGTCCTACAATGAGCAGTTCTTC.

This clonotype was detected ten times or more. This chain connects TRBV27 to TRBJ2-5; no clear D gene. The CDR3 consists of 13 residues. Per the germline V gene, CDR1 is MNHEY and CDR2 is SMNVEV (reference sequence). V was cut by 3 bases and J by 5 bases, with 10 bases left in between. The CDR3 DNA is TGTGCCAGCAGTTTGAGGTTGCAGGAGACCCAGTACTTC. Residues: CASSLRLQETQYF.

This clonotype was observed a few times. This chain uses TRBV7-6 with TRBJ2-7, with D perhaps TRBD1 or TRBD2 (5 bases each). Trimming cost V 5 bases and J 4 bases, with 15 bases left between them. There are 14 residues in the CDR3. CDR1 and CDR2 from the germline V gene are SGHVS and FNYEAQ. CDR3 in DNA: TGTGCCAGCAGCCCGAGGGGCATCGGGTACGAGCAGTACTTC. It codes for CASSPRGIGYEQYF.

The genes are TRBV20-1 and TRBJ2-3; either TRBD1 or TRBD2 may supply D (6 bases each). Germline CDR1 is DFQATT and CDR2 is SNEGSKA (reference sequence). This CDR3 is built from 15 residues. Trimming shortened V by 3 bases and J by 2 bases, and 15 bases separated the two germline ends. CDR3 sequence reads: CSASKGGGVTDTQYF. CDR3 in DNA: TGCAGTGCTAGTAAGGGGGGTGGTGTCACAGATACGCAGTATTTT.

The rearrangement uses TRBV9 and TRBJ2-7, with TRBD1 as a possible D gene (6 bases). CDR1 is SGDLS and CDR2 is YYNGEE in the germline V gene. The V end was cut by 0 bases, the J end by 0 bases, with 10 bases between. The CDR3 has 15 amino acids. The CDR3 loop reads CASSVGADSSYEQYF. CDR3 DNA: TGTGCCAGCAGCGTAGGAGCGGACAGCTCCTACGAGCAGTACTTC.

A few counts support this clonotype. The rearrangement joins TRBV10-3 to TRBJ1-2; no firm D call. The CDR3 loop spans 13 amino acids. Germline lookup yields CDR1 ENHRY and CDR2 SYGVKD. Trimming shortened V by 0 bases and J by 6 bases, and 8 bases separated the two germline ends. The CDR3 loop reads CAISESMRNGYTF. CDR3 in DNA: TGTGCCATCAGTGAGTCAATGCGGAATGGCTACACCTTC.

This chain uses TRBV29-1 with TRBJ1-1; D not certain. The CDR3 totals 11 residues. Germline values: CDR1 SQVTM, CDR2 ANQGSEA. V lost 3 bases and J 1 base, leaving 3 bases between the germline ends. CDR3 bases: TGCAGCGTTGAGGGGAACACTGAAGCTTTCTTT. It is translated as CSVEGNTEAFF.

The genes are TRBV5-6 and TRBJ2-7, with D tentatively TRBD1 or TRBD2 (5 bases each). Germline CDR1 is SGHDT and CDR2 is YYEEEE. CDR3 length equals 13 residues. The V end lost 0 bases, the J end lost 5 bases, and 9 bases lay between the germline ends. CDR3 amino acids: CASSLAGTHEQYF. Written as DNA, the CDR3 is TGTGCCAGCAGCTTGGCAGGGACCCACGAGCAGTACTTC.

The chain couples TRBV20-1 to TRBJ2-5, with D perhaps TRBD1 (6 bases). The germline V and J ends were trimmed by 2 bases and 5 bases, with 12 bases remaining between them. Germline loops: CDR1 DFQATT, CDR2 SNEGSKA (reference sequence). The CDR3 extends over 13 amino acids. The CDR3, as DNA: TGCAGTGCTAGACTCCCAGGGGCGGAGACCCAGTACTTC. Translated, it gives CSARLPGAETQYF.

J is TRBJ2-3 and V is TRBV29-1, with 7 bases aligning to TRBD1. Germline CDR1 reads SQVTM; CDR2 reads ANQGSEA. This CDR3 has 14 amino acids. After removal of 4 bases from V and 1 base from J, the junction contained 5 bases not matched to a gene. The CDR3: CSVARGRGTDTQYF. CDR3 nucleotides: TGCAGCGTTGCTAGGGGGCGCGGCACAGATACGCAGTATTTT.

The V call is TRBV5-1, the J call TRBJ2-1; 11 bases align to TRBD2. The CDR3 is 15 residues long. Germline lookup yields CDR1 SGHRS and CDR2 YFSETQ. The ends lost 7 bases at V and 5 bases at J; junction bases unmatched: 8. In nucleotides, the CDR3 is TGCGCCAGCGGACTAGCGGGCCCGGCTAACAATGAGCAGTTCTTC. This codes for CASGLAGPANNEQFF.

The CDR3 DNA follows: TGTGCCAGCAGTTTACGGGGGACAGGACAAGAGACCCAGTACTTC. Its translation: CASSLRGTGQETQYF. The chain joins TRBV12-3 or TRBV12-4 to TRBJ2-5; 8 nucleotides align to TRBD1. V gave up 2 bases and J gave up 2 bases; unmatched junction bases: 4. The CDR3 covers 15 residues.

There are a few counts of this clonotype. The chain's CDR3 is CASSPGTGSSEQYF. CDR3 in DNA: TGCGCCAGCAGCCCGGGGACAGGTTCGTCCGAGCAGTACTTC. The J gene is TRBJ2-4, the V gene TRBV5-1, with 8 bases fitting TRBD1. The J call may be in error: the DNA end matches TRBJ2-7 better. Per the germline V gene, CDR1 is SGHRS and CDR2 is YFSETQ. CDR3 length: 14 amino acids.

The chain recombines TRBV10-3 with TRBJ2-5; D remains ambiguous. The CDR3 is 12 residues long. Germline V gene sequence: CDR1 ENHRY, CDR2 SYGVKD. The germline V and J ends were trimmed by 4 bases and 1 base, with 4 bases remaining between them. CDR3 in DNA: TGTGCCATCAGTGCCCCCCAAGAGACCCAGTACTTC. This sequence encodes CAISAPQETQYF.

A few counts support this clonotype. The V call is TRBV24-1, the J call TRBJ2-1; possibly TRBD1 or TRBD2 for D (5 bases each). The CDR3 runs 18 residues. Germline V gene data show CDR1 as KGHDR and CDR2 as SFDVKD. V dropped 4 bases and J dropped 0 bases, with 18 bases sitting between them. The CDR3 bases are TGTGCCACCAGTGAAGCACCCGGGACGGTGAGCTCCTACAATGAGCAGTTCTTC. This sequence encodes CATSEAPGTVSSYNEQFF.

The rearrangement uses TRBV7-2 and TRBJ1-5; no reliable D call. The ends were cut back, 0 bases at V and 7 bases at J, with 7 bases in the middle. This CDR3 has 13 amino acids. Germline V gene sequence: CDR1 SGHTA, CDR2 FQGNSA. The CDR3 is CASSLAPGQPQHF. The DNA of the CDR3 is TGTGCCAGCAGCTTAGCCCCCGGGCAGCCCCAGCATTTT.

The chain joins TRBV6-5 to TRBJ2-1, with a possible D match to TRBD1 (5 bases). The CDR3 has 15 residues. Germline V gives CDR1 MNHEY, CDR2 SVGAGI. Trimming cost V 6 bases and J 1 base, with 13 bases left between them. The CDR3 reads CASSSGLMSYNEQFF. For the CDR3, the DNA is TGTGCCAGCAGCTCAGGGTTAATGTCCTACAATGAGCAGTTCTTC.

The chain links TRBV20-1 to TRBJ1-1, with 8 nucleotides matching TRBD1. V lost 8 bases to trimming and J lost 0 bases; unmatched junction nucleotides: 5. The CDR3 runs 13 residues. In germline, CDR1 is DFQATT, CDR2 SNEGSKA (reference sequence). CDR3 sequence (DNA): TGCAGTACCGACAGGGGACTGAACACTGAAGCTTTCTTT. Encoded protein: CSTDRGLNTEAFF.

The rearrangement joins TRBV3-1 to TRBJ2-4; 9 nucleotides line up with TRBD1. The CDR3 is 15 residues long. Germline values: CDR1 LGHDT, CDR2 YNNKEL (reference sequence). V dropped 5 bases and J dropped 6; count of bases not matched to a gene: 8. In DNA, the CDR3 is TGTGCCAGCAGCTACCGCCGACAGGGGGGAAACATTCAGTACTTC. It translates to CASSYRRQGGNIQYF.

This chain links TRBV5-1 with TRBJ2-7, with D perhaps matching TRBD2 (5 bases). CDR3 length equals 16 residues. Germline V lookup: CDR1 SGHRS, CDR2 YFSETQ. V shed 0 bases and J shed 4 bases, with 17 bases lying between them. CDR3: CASSLDYGGLIYEQYF. The CDR3 DNA sequence: TGCGCCAGCAGCTTGGATTATGGCGGGTTGATATACGAGCAGTACTTC. The whole variable domain, filled in from reference TRBV5-1 and TRBJ2-7, reads KAGVTQTPRYLIKTRGQQVTLSCSPISGHRSVSWYQQTPGQGLQFLFEYFSETQRNKGNFPGRFSGRQFSNSRSEMNVSTLELGDSALYLCASSLDYGGLIYEQYFGPGTRLTVT.

The gene calls are TRBV29-1 and TRBJ2-1; tentative D call: TRBD2 (6 bases). Trimming pared 1 base from V and 0 bases from J, leaving 10 bases between. This CDR3 is 15 amino acids long. CDR1 SQVTM and CDR2 ANQGSEA come from the germline V gene. The CDR3 loop is CSVEGSGSSYNEQFF. CDR3 bases: TGCAGCGTTGAAGGATCCGGGAGCTCCTACAATGAGCAGTTCTTC.

This chain links TRBV7-9 with TRBJ2-1; 8 bases fit TRBD2. The trim removed 4 bases at V and 2 bases at J, leaving 4 bases unmatched. The CDR3 contains 15 residues. In germline, CDR1 is SEHNR, CDR2 FQNEAQ (reference sequence). In DNA form, the CDR3 reads TGTGCCAGCAGCTCTGGACTAGCTCCCTACAATGAGCAGTTCTTC. The encoded protein is CASSSGLAPYNEQFF.

This clonotype appeared many times. The chain carries TRBV7-9 and TRBJ2-4; 10 positions agree with TRBD1. J lost 1 base, V lost 5 bases, and 8 bases had no gene match. Germline values: CDR1 SEHNR, CDR2 FQNEAQ (reference sequence). This CDR3 is 17 amino acids long. This chain's CDR3 is CASSPGVGQGAKNIQYF. The CDR3 DNA reads TGTGCCAGCAGCCCCGGAGTGGGACAGGGGGCCAAAAACATTCAGTACTTC.